What follows are 20 T cell receptor beta chains derived from one specimen sequenced in a study of blood T cell repertoires in COVID-19. Measured with immunoSEQ multiplex PCR; TCRdb has only the in-frame clones, and not every one. Here the sample spans around 220,000 clones, roughly four fifths being singletons. The source material was peripheral blood. Receptor source: a woman of 80 years or more with COVID-19, enrolled during active disease.

This clone was seen a few times. The chain carries TRBV30 and TRBJ1-3, with 7 bases that match TRBD1. This CDR3 has 18 residues. The germline gives CDR1 GTSNPN, CDR2 SVGIG (reference sequence). With 3 bases clipped from V and 0 bases from J, the junction kept 14 bases outside the gene matches. The CDR3 loop is CAWRPMGTVSFSGNTIYF. The CDR3 nucleotides read TGTGCCTGGAGGCCAATGGGGACAGTCTCATTCTCTGGAAACACCATATATTTT.

CDR3 in amino acids: CASSRGGMNTEAFF. DNA of the CDR3: TGTGCCAGCAGCCGTGGAGGGATGAACACTGAAGCTTTCTTT. The chain joins TRBV3-1 (or the pseudogene TRBV3-2) to TRBJ1-1; D unresolved. The germline CDR1 and CDR2 sequences are LGHDT and YNNKEL (reference sequence). The CDR3 sequence is 14 residues long. V lost 4 bases and J 0 bases, leaving 9 bases between the germline ends.

This rearrangement joins TRBV27 to TRBJ2-1; 7 bases map to TRBD2. Germline-derived CDR1 and CDR2 are MNHEY and SMNVEV (reference sequence). Trimming cost V 5 bases and J 1 base; bases outside gene matches: 8. This CDR3 has 16 amino acids. CDR3 in DNA: TGTGCCAGCAGTGGCACCCTAGCGGCATCCTACAATGAGCAGTTCTTC. It yields the protein CASSGTLAASYNEQFF.

The J gene is TRBJ1-1, the V gene TRBV19; 7 bases are a match to TRBD1. Per germline, CDR1 LNHDA and CDR2 SQIVND (reference sequence). The V gene end was trimmed by 9 bases and the J gene end by 0 bases; junction bases not matched to a gene: 4. This CDR3 region has 13 residues. The CDR3 bases are TGTGCCAGCAAGACAGGGTTGAACACTGAAGCTTTCTTT. This codes for CASKTGLNTEAFF.

The chain recombines TRBV6-5 with TRBJ1-2, with 7 bases identical to TRBD1. V shed 6 bases, J shed 7 bases, and the junction held 8 bases outside the gene matches. The CDR3 totals 13 residues. In germline, CDR1 is MNHEY, CDR2 SVGAGI. CDR3 sequence: CASRTGQVPGYTF. The CDR3 coding sequence is TGTGCCAGCAGAACCGGACAGGTCCCTGGCTACACCTTC.

The chain carries TRBV6-2 or TRBV6-3 and TRBJ1-2; D unresolved. With 0 bases removed from V and 4 bases from J, the gap between germline ends came to 6 bases. The CDR3 contains 13 residues. CDR1 and CDR2 from the germline V gene are MNHEY and SVGEGT. The CDR3 spells CASSYSNSYGYTF. CDR3 nucleotide sequence: TGTGCCAGCAGTTACTCGAACAGCTATGGCTACACCTTC.

The J gene is TRBJ2-1, the V gene TRBV6-6; D is ambiguous. This CDR3 has 17 amino acids. Germline V gene lookup returns CDR1 MNHNY and CDR2 SVGAGI (reference sequence). The V gene lost 5 bases and the J gene lost 2 bases, with 19 bases spanning the gap. The CDR3 DNA reads as TGTGCCAGCAGTCGGAAGACTGTTAGCTTCGCCTACAATGAGCAGTTCTTC. Protein: CASSRKTVSFAYNEQFF.

V usage is TRBV5-1 and J usage is TRBJ1-2; a weak D match, TRBD1 (5 bases). Germline values: CDR1 SGHRS, CDR2 YFSETQ. With 2 bases removed from V and 8 bases from J, the gap between germline ends came to 16 bases. The CDR3 contains 14 residues. CDR3 DNA: TGCGCCAGCAGCTTTCCGGACACAATAGGGGGCTACACCTTC. Its protein is CASSFPDTIGGYTF. The complete variable domain, with remaining parts taken from reference TRBV5-1 and TRBJ1-2, reads KAGVTQTPRYLIKTRGQQVTLSCSPISGHRSVSWYQQTPGQGLQFLFEYFSETQRNKGNFPGRFSGRQFSNSRSEMNVSTLELGDSALYLCASSFPDTIGGYTFGSGTRLTVV.

This clone was seen a single time. The chain recombines TRBV9 with TRBJ2-2, with 8 bases matching TRBD1. Germline CDR1 SGDLS, CDR2 YYNGEE. V trimming: 4 bases; J trimming: 1 base; junction bases outside the gene matches: 3. The CDR3 loop spans 15 amino acids. The CDR3 region is CASSPTGGNTGELFF. CDR3 nucleotides: TGTGCCAGCAGCCCTACAGGGGGGAACACCGGGGAGCTGTTTTTT. The complete variable domain, with remaining parts taken from reference TRBV9 and TRBJ2-2, reads DSGVTQTPKHLITATGQRVTLRCSPRSGDLSVYWYQQSLDQGLQFLIQYYNGEERAKGNILERFSAQQFPDLHSELNLSSLELGDSALYFCASSPTGGNTGELFFGEGSRLTVL.

The chain links TRBV5-6 to TRBJ2-7, with D possibly TRBD1 on 6 matching bases. The CDR3 runs to 13 residues. Germline V gene sequence: CDR1 SGHDT, CDR2 YYEEEE. Trimming took 2 bases from V and 5 from J, leaving 11 bases between them. The CDR3 loop is CASSLYRVNEQYF. The DNA for the CDR3 is TGTGCCAGCAGCTTATACAGGGTCAACGAGCAGTACTTC. The full variable domain, rest sourced from reference TRBV5-6 and TRBJ2-7, is DAGVTQSPTHLIKTRGQQVTLRCSPKSGHDTVSWYQQALGQGPQFIFQYYEEEERQRGNFPDRFSGHQFPNYSSELNVNALLLGDSALYLCASSLYRVNEQYFGPGTRLTVT.

The chain combines TRBV5-1 with TRBJ2-3, with D maybe TRBD2 (7 bases). The CDR3 contains 13 residues. Trimming took 5 bases from V and 6 from J, leaving 13 bases between them. CDR1 is SGHRS, CDR2 YFSETQ, per germline. The CDR3 loop is CASRTGGQDTQYF. The DNA of the CDR3 is TGCGCCAGCAGGACGGGGGGCCAGGATACGCAGTATTTT.

This chain connects TRBV4-1 to TRBJ2-7, with D uncertain. Trimming took 2 bases from V and 2 from J, leaving 13 bases between them. Germline lookup yields CDR1 MGHRA and CDR2 YSYEKL. This CDR3 comprises 15 residues. The CDR3 DNA is TGCGCCAGCAGCCAAATACCAGGTGCCCCCTACGAGCAGTACTTC. As protein: CASSQIPGAPYEQYF.

The rearrangement joins TRBV19 to TRBJ1-2; the D gene is possibly TRBD1 (6 bases). The ends were cut back, 5 bases at V and 1 base at J, with 14 bases in the middle. The germline CDR1 and CDR2 sequences are LNHDA and SQIVND (reference sequence). The CDR3 consists of 15 residues. The CDR3 region is CASSSNRDFNYGYTF. The CDR3 nucleotides are TGTGCCAGTAGTTCAAACAGGGATTTTAACTATGGCTACACCTTC.

The chain has TRBV28 and TRBJ2-7; 9 positions match TRBD1. This CDR3 contains 15 residues. CDR1 is MDHEN, CDR2 SYDVKM, per germline. J was trimmed by 1 base and V by 8 bases; bases with no gene match: 9. The CDR3 sequence: CASAGPGQGSYEQYF. The CDR3 DNA reads as TGTGCCAGCGCAGGACCGGGACAGGGATCCTACGAGCAGTACTTC.

The chain employs TRBV7-2 and TRBJ1-3; 8 bases fit TRBD1. Germline loops: CDR1 SGHTA, CDR2 FQGNSA. The CDR3 contains 15 residues. V was pared by 3 bases and J by 3 bases, with 4 bases of the junction left unmatched. CDR3 nucleotide sequence: TGTGCCAGCAGCTTCCAGGGGGCTGTTGGAAACACCATATATTTT. Translating gives CASSFQGAVGNTIYF.

The chain is built from TRBV19 and TRBJ1-4, with TRBD1 as a possible D gene (6 bases). Germline CDR1 is LNHDA and CDR2 is SQIVND (reference sequence). This CDR3 region has 14 residues. V was cut by 8 bases and J by 7 bases, with 17 bases left in between. In DNA form, the CDR3 reads TGTGCCAGTGGGGTTCAGGGGAAAGGTGAAAAACTGTTTTTT. This sequence encodes CASGVQGKGEKLFF.

This clone was seen a handful of times. J is TRBJ1-1 and V is TRBV2; tentative D call: TRBD1 (5 bases). The V gene lost 2 bases and the J gene lost 5 bases, with 12 bases spanning the gap. Germline-derived CDR1 and CDR2 are SNHLY and FYNNEI. The length of the CDR3 is 14 residues. CDR3 coding DNA: TGTGCCAGCAGTGAAACCAGGGTACAAACTGAAGCTTTCTTT. Its protein is CASSETRVQTEAFF.

V is TRBV28 and J is TRBJ2-7, with D possibly TRBD2 on 6 matching bases. V was trimmed by 6 bases and J by 2 bases, leaving 17 bases between them. This CDR3 has 15 amino acids. Per the germline V gene, CDR1 is MDHEN and CDR2 is SYDVKM. CDR3 DNA sequence: TGTGCCAGCAGCTCCCCGGGAGTCCCCCCCTACGAGCAGTACTTC. It codes for CASSSPGVPPYEQYF. Filled out from reference TRBV28 and TRBJ2-7, the complete variable domain reads DVKVTQSSRYLVKRTGEKVFLECVQDMDHENMFWYRQDPGLGLRLIYFSYDVKMKEKGDIPEGYSVSREKKERFSLILESASTNQTSMYLCASSSPGVPPYEQYFGPGTRLTVT.

V usage is TRBV10-2 and J usage is TRBJ1-1; D perhaps matches TRBD1 (5 bases). This CDR3 comprises 15 residues. From germline, CDR1 is WSHSY and CDR2 SAAADI. Trimming shortened V by 0 bases and J by 1 base, and 9 bases separated the two germline ends. The DNA for the CDR3 is TGCGCCAGCAGTGAGTCGGGACTCCAGAACACTGAAGCTTTCTTT. This translates into CASSESGLQNTEAFF.

The rearrangement joins TRBV28 to TRBJ2-2; 14 bases are shared with TRBD2. V shed 2 bases, J shed 3 bases, and the junction held 8 bases outside the gene matches. The CDR3 has 19 amino acids. Germline-derived CDR1 and CDR2 are MDHEN and SYDVKM. The CDR3 sequence is CASSLPGLAGVRDTGELFF. The CDR3 coding sequence is TGTGCCAGCAGTTTACCGGGACTAGCGGGAGTTCGGGACACCGGGGAGCTGTTTTTT.